The 22 T cell receptor beta chains below all came from one sample that was sequenced in a study of metastatic and nonmetastatic thyroid tumors. TCRdb re-called the PCR reads via MiXCR. The table records 20,000 to 30,000 clones, around 20% of them present only once. All patients were untreated before thyroid surgery. Specimen: blood. The receptor set was obtained from a male donor with papillary thyroid cancer or a benign thyroid nodule (not recorded which). Some clones in this sample may be carry-over from other donors' samples.

By share of the sample, this clone is medium-sized. The chain joins TRBV27 to TRBJ2-7; TRBD1 is a possible D gene (5 bases). The germline V gene has CDR1 MNHEY and CDR2 SMNVEV (reference sequence). V was shortened by 6 bases and J by 4 bases, with 13 bases between the two germline ends. This CDR3 has 13 residues. CDR3 in amino acids: CASSQRGGYEQYF. CDR3 DNA sequence: TGTGCCAGCAGCCAAAGGGGCGGTTACGAGCAGTACTTC.

This clone appeared many times. The genes are TRBV20-1 and TRBJ2-7, with 11 bases fitting TRBD2. This CDR3 has 14 residues. V trimming: 5 bases; J trimming: 2 bases; junction bases outside the gene matches: 5. The germline V gene has CDR1 DFQATT and CDR2 SNEGSKA (reference sequence). The CDR3 sequence is CSAVSTSGTYEQYF. For the CDR3, the DNA is TGCAGTGCTGTATCGACTAGCGGGACCTACGAGCAGTACTTC.

Regarding this clone: At one of its ends the junction is not consistent with the germline gene, which may arise from a read error. The V gene is TRBV7-3, the J gene TRBJ2-3; TRBD2 matches at 7 bases. The CDR3 is 13 residues long. CDR1 is SGHTA, CDR2 FQGTGA, per germline. This CDR3 is CASGLIRGDTQYF. In DNA form, the CDR3 reads TGTGCCAGCGGCCTGATCCGGGGGGATACGCAGTACTTT.

By frequency in the sample, this clone is medium-sized. V usage is TRBV2 and J usage is TRBJ2-1; TRBD2 agrees at 8 bases. V lost 8 bases to trimming and J lost 11 bases; unmatched junction nucleotides: 11. The CDR3 is made up of 13 amino acids. Per germline, CDR1 SNHLY and CDR2 FYNNEI. The CDR3 here is CASVEDSGTQQFF. In DNA, the CDR3 is TGTGCCAGCGTGGAGGATAGCGGGACCCAGCAGTTCTTC.

Sample share makes this clone medium-sized. This CDR3 reads CASRPGTSPYEQYF. CDR3 in DNA: TGTGCCAGCCGTCCCGGGACTAGCCCCTACGAGCAGTACTTC. The chain joins TRBV27 to TRBJ2-7; 9 nucleotides match TRBD2. Per germline, CDR1 MNHEY and CDR2 SMNVEV (reference sequence). V was pared by 8 bases and J by 2 bases, with 7 bases of the junction left unmatched. CDR3 length equals 14 residues.

The sample holds many counts of this clone. The V gene is TRBV4-2, the J gene TRBJ2-1, with 10 nucleotides matching TRBD2. The CDR3 has 19 amino acids. The germline V gene has CDR1 LGHNA and CDR2 YNFKEQ. J was trimmed by 4 bases and V by 4 bases; bases with no gene match: 16. CDR3 loop: CASSLRTSGTPPDYNEQFF. For the CDR3, the DNA is TGTGCCAGCAGCCTCCGGACTAGCGGCACCCCGCCCGATTACAATGAGCAGTTCTTC.

This clone was observed a few times. The V call is TRBV28, the J call TRBJ1-2; D call uncertain. Germline assignment: CDR1 MDHEN and CDR2 SYDVKM. Trimming pared 6 bases from V and 2 bases from J, leaving 4 bases between. The CDR3 extends over 11 amino acids. CDR3 loop: CASSGNYGYTF. The CDR3 DNA reads TGTGCCAGCAGCGGGAACTATGGCTACACCTTC.

Ten or more counts support this clone. The J gene is TRBJ1-2, the V gene TRBV7-9; TRBD1 matches at 8 bases. Trimming took 6 bases from V and 7 from J; bases not matched to a gene: 7. CDR1 and CDR2 from the germline V gene are SEHNR and FQNEAQ (reference sequence). There are 13 residues in the CDR3. CDR3 region: CASRKQGASGYTF. In DNA form, the CDR3 reads TGTGCCAGCAGGAAGCAGGGGGCGTCTGGCTACACCTTC.

The gene calls are TRBV30 and TRBJ1-6; 9 nucleotides match TRBD1. The germline V gene encodes CDR1 GTSNPN and CDR2 SVGIG (reference sequence). This CDR3 is 14 amino acids long. Trimming at V came to 1 base and at J to 10 bases, leaving 5 bases not matched to a gene. The CDR3 sequence is CAWSGGQGPSPLHF. The CDR3 nucleotides read TGTGCCTGGAGTGGGGGACAGGGACCCTCACCCCTCCACTTT.

The chain couples TRBV28 to TRBJ1-3; D unclear. There are 15 residues in the CDR3. The germline gives CDR1 MDHEN, CDR2 SYDVKM. Trimming shortened V by 6 bases and J by 2 bases, and 14 bases separated the two germline ends. CDR3 region: CASRSKGYTGNTIYF. CDR3 coding DNA: TGTGCCAGCAGATCGAAGGGTTACACTGGAAACACCATATATTTT.

The rearrangement uses TRBV2 and TRBJ2-2; 11 bases map to TRBD2. J gave up 4 bases and V 6 bases, and 10 bases lay outside the gene matches. The CDR3 is 17 residues long. Germline lookup yields CDR1 SNHLY and CDR2 FYNNEI. CDR3 DNA: TGTGCCAGCAGACGTAGCGGGGGGGCCTCGGGCACCGGGGAGCTGTTTTTT. Translation gives CASRRSGGASGTGELFF.

This clone was seen ten or more times. The rearrangement links TRBV3-1 to TRBJ2-7; 12 bases match TRBD2. The V segment lost 3 bases and the J segment 2 bases; nucleotides outside the gene matches: 2. CDR1 and CDR2 (germline): LGHDT, YNNKEL (reference sequence). CDR3 length equals 15 residues. This chain's CDR3 is CASSQLAGGPYEQYF. CDR3 sequence (DNA): TGTGCCAGCAGCCAGCTAGCGGGAGGGCCCTACGAGCAGTACTTC.

The V and J genes are TRBV28 and TRBJ1-2, with TRBD1 identical over 10 bases. Germline V gene lookup returns CDR1 MDHEN and CDR2 SYDVKM. This CDR3 contains 13 residues. With V trimmed by 6 bases and J by 5 bases, 3 bases remained unmatched. The CDR3 sequence: CASRTGGAYGYTF. CDR3 DNA: TGTGCCAGCAGGACAGGGGGCGCTTATGGCTACACCTTC.

This clone is deemed medium-sized. The chain uses TRBV6-1 and TRBJ2-1; TRBD1 matches 7 bases. This CDR3 spans 13 amino acids. Germline-derived CDR1 and CDR2 are MNHNS and SASEGT. J lost 8 bases, V lost 4 bases, and 5 bases had no gene match. The CDR3 is CASSGQGADEQFF. DNA for the CDR3: TGTGCCAGCAGTGGACAGGGTGCCGATGAGCAGTTCTTC.

There are a few counts of this clone. This CDR3 is CATSPPFGADYTF. DNA of the CDR3: TGTGCCACCAGCCCCCCATTTGGGGCGGATTACACCTTC. The V gene is TRBV15, the J gene TRBJ1-2; D perhaps matches TRBD1 (5 bases). V lost 5 bases and J lost 11, with 18 bases in between. Germline loops: CDR1 LNHNV, CDR2 YYDKDF (reference sequence). The CDR3 consists of 13 residues.

The table lists this clone with many counts. This sequence joins TRBV7-3 and TRBJ2-1; no clear D. Trimming took 5 bases from V and 4 from J, leaving 12 bases between them. The CDR3 contains 14 residues. The V gene's germline CDR1 is SGHTA and CDR2 FQGTGA. The CDR3 loop reads CASSPDDWYNEQFF. CDR3 DNA sequence: TGTGCCAGCAGCCCTGACGACTGGTACAATGAGCAGTTCTTC.

This chain connects TRBV7-9 to TRBJ1-1; D unresolved. Germline V gene lookup returns CDR1 SEHNR and CDR2 FQNEAQ (reference sequence). V was trimmed by 0 bases and J by 0 bases, leaving 5 bases between them. The CDR3 has 14 amino acids. The CDR3 region is CASSLAALNTEAFF. CDR3 in DNA: TGTGCCAGCAGCTTAGCGGCCCTGAACACTGAAGCTTTCTTT.

This clone came up many times. The CDR3 DNA sequence: TGTGCCAGCAGTTTACAGCTTGAAGCTTTCTTT. Translating it yields CASSLQLEAFF. J is TRBJ1-1 and V is TRBV7-9; no clear D gene. Germline loops: CDR1 SEHNR, CDR2 FQNEAQ (reference sequence). CDR3 length: 11 amino acids. Trimming shortened V by 6 bases and J by 7 bases, and 9 bases separated the two germline ends.

This chain links TRBV2 with TRBJ1-5; D not resolved. The ends were cut back, 4 bases at V and 9 bases at J, with 13 bases in the middle. In germline, CDR1 is SNHLY, CDR2 FYNNEI. CDR3 length equals 13 residues. CDR3 protein: CASSVTGSGPQHF. DNA for the CDR3: TGTGCCAGCAGTGTAACGGGATCAGGGCCCCAGCATTTT.

This clone was seen a handful of times. The chain uses TRBV6-1 and TRBJ2-7, with 10 positions matching TRBD1. The germline V gene encodes CDR1 MNHNS and CDR2 SASEGT. The CDR3 contains 14 residues. V shed 1 base, J shed 3 bases, and the junction held 0 bases outside the gene matches. This CDR3 is CASSEGTGGYEQYF. CDR3 DNA sequence: TGTGCCAGCAGTGAAGGGACAGGGGGCTACGAGCAGTACTTC.

This clone turned up a few times. The V call is TRBV6-2 or TRBV6-3, the J call TRBJ2-7, with 9 bases fitting TRBD2. J was trimmed by 4 bases and V by 6 bases; bases with no gene match: 1. Germline V CDR1 and CDR2: MNHEY, SVGEGT. This CDR3 region has 12 residues. DNA for the CDR3: TGTGCCAGCAGGACTAGCGGTTACGAGCAGTACTTC. It is translated as CASRTSGYEQYF.

In its sample, this clone ranks as medium-sized. This chain connects TRBV2 to TRBJ2-1; perhaps TRBD1 as D (6 bases). The CDR3 has 14 amino acids. The V and J ends lost 3 bases and 7 bases respectively, with 13 bases between them. Germline CDR1 and CDR2: SNHLY and FYNNEI. The CDR3 region has the DNA TGTGCCAGCAGTGATGAAACAGGGATAAATGAGCAGTTCTTC. It encodes CASSDETGINEQFF.